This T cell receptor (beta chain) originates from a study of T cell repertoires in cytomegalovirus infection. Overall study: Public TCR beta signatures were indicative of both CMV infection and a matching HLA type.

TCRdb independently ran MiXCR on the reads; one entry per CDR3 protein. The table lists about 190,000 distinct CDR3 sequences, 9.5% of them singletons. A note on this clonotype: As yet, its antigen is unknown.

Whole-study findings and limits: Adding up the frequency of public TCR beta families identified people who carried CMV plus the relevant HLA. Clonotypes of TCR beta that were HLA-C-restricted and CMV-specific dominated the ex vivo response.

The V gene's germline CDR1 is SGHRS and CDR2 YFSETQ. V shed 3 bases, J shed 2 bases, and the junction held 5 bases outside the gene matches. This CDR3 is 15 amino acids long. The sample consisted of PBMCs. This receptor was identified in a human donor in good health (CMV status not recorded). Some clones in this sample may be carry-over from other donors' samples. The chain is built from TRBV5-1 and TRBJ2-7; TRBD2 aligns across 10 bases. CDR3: CASSSQAGGTYEQYF. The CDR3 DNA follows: TGCGCCAGCAGCTCCCAAGCGGGAGGGACCTACGAGCAGTACTTC.